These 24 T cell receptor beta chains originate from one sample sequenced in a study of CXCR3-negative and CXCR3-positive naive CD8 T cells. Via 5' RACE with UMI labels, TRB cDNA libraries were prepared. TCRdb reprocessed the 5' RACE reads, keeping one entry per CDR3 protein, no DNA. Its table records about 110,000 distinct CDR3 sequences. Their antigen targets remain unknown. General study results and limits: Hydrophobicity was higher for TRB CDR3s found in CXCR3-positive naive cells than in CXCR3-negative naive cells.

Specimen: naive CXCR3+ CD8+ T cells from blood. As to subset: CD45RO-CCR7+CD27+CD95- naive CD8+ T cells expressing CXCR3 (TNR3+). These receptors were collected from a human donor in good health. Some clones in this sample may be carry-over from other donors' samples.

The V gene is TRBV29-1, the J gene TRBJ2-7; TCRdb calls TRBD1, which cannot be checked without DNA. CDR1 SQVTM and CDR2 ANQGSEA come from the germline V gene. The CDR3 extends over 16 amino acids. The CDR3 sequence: CSVELVKGSSSYEQYF.

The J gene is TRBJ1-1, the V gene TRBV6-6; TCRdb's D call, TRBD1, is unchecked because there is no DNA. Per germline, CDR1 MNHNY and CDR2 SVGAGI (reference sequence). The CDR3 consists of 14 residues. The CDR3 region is CASSYSMGATEAFF.

The CDR3 spells CASSLTSTYGEQYF. V usage is TRBV7-3 and J usage is TRBJ2-7. The CDR3 is 14 amino acids. CDR1 is SGHTA, CDR2 FQGTGA, per germline.

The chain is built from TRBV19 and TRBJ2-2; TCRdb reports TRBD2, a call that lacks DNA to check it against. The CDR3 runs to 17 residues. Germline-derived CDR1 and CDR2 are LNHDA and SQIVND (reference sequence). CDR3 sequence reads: CASSPALVVTNTGELFF.

CDR3 loop: CASRPSRDQSYEQYF. The chain is built from TRBV11-2 and TRBJ2-7; TCRdb calls TRBD1, which cannot be checked without DNA. The CDR3 extends over 15 amino acids. CDR1 and CDR2 from the germline V gene are SGHAT and FQNNGV.

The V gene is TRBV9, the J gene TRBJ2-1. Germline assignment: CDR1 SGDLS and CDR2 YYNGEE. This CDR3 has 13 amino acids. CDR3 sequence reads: CASSVEVRTERFF. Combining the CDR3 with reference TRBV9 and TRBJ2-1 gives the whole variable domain DSGVTQTPKHLITATGQRVTLRCSPRSGDLSVYWYQQSLDQGLQFLIQYYNGEERAKGNILERFSAQQFPDLHSELNLSSLELGDSALYFCASSVEVRTERFFGPGTRLTVL.

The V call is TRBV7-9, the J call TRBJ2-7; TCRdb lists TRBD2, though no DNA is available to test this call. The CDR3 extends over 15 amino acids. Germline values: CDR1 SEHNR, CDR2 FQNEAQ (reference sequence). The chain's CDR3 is CASSSRLAPAYEQYF. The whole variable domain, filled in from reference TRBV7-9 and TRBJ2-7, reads DTGVSQNPRHKITKRGQNVTFRCDPISEHNRLYWYRQTLGQGPEFLTYFQNEAQLEKSRLLSDRFSAERPKGSFSTLEIQRTEQGDSAMYLCASSSRLAPAYEQYFGPGTRLTVT.

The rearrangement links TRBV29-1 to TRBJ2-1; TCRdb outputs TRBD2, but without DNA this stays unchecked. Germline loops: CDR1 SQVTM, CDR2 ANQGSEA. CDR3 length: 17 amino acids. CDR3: CSVEGVAGGGDHNEQFF.

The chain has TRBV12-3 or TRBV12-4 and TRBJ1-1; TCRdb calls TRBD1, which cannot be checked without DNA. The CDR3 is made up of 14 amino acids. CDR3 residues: CASSLGGANTEAFF.

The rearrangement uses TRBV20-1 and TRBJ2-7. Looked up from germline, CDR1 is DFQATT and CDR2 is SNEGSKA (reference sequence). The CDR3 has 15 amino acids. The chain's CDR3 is CSARDQGDSDYEQYF.

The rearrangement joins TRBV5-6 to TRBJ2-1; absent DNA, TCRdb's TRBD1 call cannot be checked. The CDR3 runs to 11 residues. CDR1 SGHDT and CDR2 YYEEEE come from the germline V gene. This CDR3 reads CATAGGNEQFF.

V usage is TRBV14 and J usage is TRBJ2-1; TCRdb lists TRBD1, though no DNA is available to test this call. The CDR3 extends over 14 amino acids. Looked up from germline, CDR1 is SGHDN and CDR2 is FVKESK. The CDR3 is CASSQEDSYNEQFF. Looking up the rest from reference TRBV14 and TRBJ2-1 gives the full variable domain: EAGVTQFPSHSVIEKGQTVTLRCDPISGHDNLYWYRRVMGKEIKFLLHFVKESKQDESGMPNNRFLAERTGGTYSTLKVQPAELEDSGVYFCASSQEDSYNEQFFGPGTRLTVL.

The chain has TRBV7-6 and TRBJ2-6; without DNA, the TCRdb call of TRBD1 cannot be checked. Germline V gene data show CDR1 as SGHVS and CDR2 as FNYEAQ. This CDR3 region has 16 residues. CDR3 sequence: CASSSRGGAGANVLTF.

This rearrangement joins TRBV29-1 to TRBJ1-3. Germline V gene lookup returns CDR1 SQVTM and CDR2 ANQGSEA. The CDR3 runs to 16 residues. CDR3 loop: CSVEDALGTSGNTIYF.

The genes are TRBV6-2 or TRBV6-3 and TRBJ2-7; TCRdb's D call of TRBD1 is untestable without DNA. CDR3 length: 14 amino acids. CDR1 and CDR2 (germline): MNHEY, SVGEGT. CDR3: CASSLAARGVEQYF.

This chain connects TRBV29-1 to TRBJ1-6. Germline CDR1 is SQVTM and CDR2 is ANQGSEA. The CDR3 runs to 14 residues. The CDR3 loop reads CSVPNEPKDSPLHF.

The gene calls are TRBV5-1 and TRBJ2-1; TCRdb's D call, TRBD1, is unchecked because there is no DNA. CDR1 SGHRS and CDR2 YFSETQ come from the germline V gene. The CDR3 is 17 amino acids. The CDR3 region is CASSPVGGRGLNNEQFF.

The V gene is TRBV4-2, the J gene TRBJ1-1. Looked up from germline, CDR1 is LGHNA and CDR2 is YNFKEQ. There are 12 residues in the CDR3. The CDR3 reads CASSQGRAEAFF.

The CDR3 sequence is CASSSLDRFSYEQYF. The V call is TRBV7-2, the J call TRBJ2-7; TCRdb's D gene call, TRBD1, goes unchecked for lack of DNA. CDR3 size: 15 residues. CDR1 is SGHTA and CDR2 is FQGNSA in the germline V gene. The full variable domain, in which reference TRBV7-2 and TRBJ2-7 provide the parts outside the CDR3, is GAGVSQSPSNKVTEKGKDVELRCDPISGHTALYWYRQSLGQGLEFLIYFQGNSAPDKSGLPSDRFSAERTGGSVSTLTIQRTQQEDSAVYLCASSSLDRFSYEQYFGPGTRLTVT.

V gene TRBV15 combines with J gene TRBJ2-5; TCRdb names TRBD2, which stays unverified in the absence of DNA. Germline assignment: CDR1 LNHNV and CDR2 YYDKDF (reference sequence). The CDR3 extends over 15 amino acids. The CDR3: CATSSSGGAGETQYF.

The chain's CDR3 is CASSPRGQGPYEQYF. The chain couples TRBV9 to TRBJ2-7; TCRdb's D call of TRBD1 is untestable without DNA. In germline, CDR1 is SGDLS, CDR2 YYNGEE. The CDR3 covers 15 residues.

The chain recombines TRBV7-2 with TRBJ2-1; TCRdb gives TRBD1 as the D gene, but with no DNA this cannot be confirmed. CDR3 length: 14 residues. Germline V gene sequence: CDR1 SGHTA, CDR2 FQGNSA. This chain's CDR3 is CASSGQGRHNEQFF.

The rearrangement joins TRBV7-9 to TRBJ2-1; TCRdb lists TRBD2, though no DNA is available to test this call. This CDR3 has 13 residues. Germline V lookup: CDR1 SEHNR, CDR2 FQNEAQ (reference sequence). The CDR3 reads CASKRSGSNEQFF.

The CDR3 sequence: CASSGVRQGPFPPTDTQYF. The genes are TRBV4-1 and TRBJ2-3; absent DNA, TCRdb's TRBD1 call cannot be checked. The CDR3 loop spans 19 amino acids. CDR1 MGHRA and CDR2 YSYEKL come from the germline V gene.